The rows below give T cell receptor beta chains drawn from one sample of a study of blood T cell repertoires in COVID-19. The assay was immunoSEQ multiplex PCR, and TCRdb's table has in-frame clones only and misses some. In the table there are nearly 200,000 clones, around four fifths of which are singletons. Material: peripheral blood. These receptors were collected from a woman aged 70-85 years with active or convalescent COVID-19. The CDR3 runs from the conserved cysteine through the conserved F or W. A D gene is named only where the DNA matches it firmly. The size entry is marked missing in some rows and otherwise reads once, few, many or a size class.

D,V,J,size,DNA,CDR3
-,TRBV5-6,TRBJ1-5,few,TGTGCCAGCAGCTTGAACAGTATCCGCAATCAGCCCCAGCATTTT,CASSLNSIRNQPQHF
TRBD1,TRBV18,TRBJ2-3,-,TGTGCCAGCTCACTACAGGGGGCAACTAGCACAGATACGCAGTATTTT,CASSLQGATSTDTQYF
TRBD2,TRBV3-1/TRBV3-2,TRBJ2-5,once,TGTGCCAGCAGCCAACAGCGGGAGAAGGAGACCCAGTACTTC,CASSQQREKETQYF
-,TRBV3-1/TRBV3-2,TRBJ1-2,-,TGTGCCAGCAGTACCGACAGGACCGGTGGCTACACCTTC,CASSTDRTGGYTF
TRBD1,TRBV19,TRBJ2-7,-,TGTGCCAGTAGTACGGACAGGGGTTCACGGGGGATGACCTACGAGCAGTACTTC,CASSTDRGSRGMTYEQYF
TRBD2,TRBV3-1/TRBV3-2,TRBJ2-1,-,TGTGCCAGCAGCCCACTAGCGATTTCTAGCTCCTACAATGAGCAGTTCTTC,CASSPLAISSSYNEQFF
TRBD2,TRBV19,TRBJ2-1,-,TGTGCCAGTAGTCCTCGACTAGCGCACGACAATGAGCAGTTCTTC,CASSPRLAHDNEQFF
-,TRBV7-2,TRBJ2-3,-,TGTGCCAGCAGCTTATGGCGCCGGGGTTCAGATACGCAGTATTTT,CASSLWRRGSDTQYF
-,TRBV6-6,TRBJ2-7,-,TGTGCCAGCAGCCGAGAAACAGGGTCCGGCCGGAGAACCTACGAGCAGTACTTC,CASSRETGSGRRTYEQYF
-,TRBV5-1,TRBJ2-2,-,TGCGCCAGCAGCCTTCCAGAAAATAGCTTTACCGGGGAGCTGTTTTTT,CASSLPENSFTGELFF
TRBD2,TRBV7-8,TRBJ2-7,-,TGTGCCACCTCTCGGGGGGCGGGAGGGAAATACGAGCAGTACTTC,CATSRGAGGKYEQYF
-,TRBV7-2,TRBJ2-7,few,TGTGCCAGCAGCTTAGAGCTGAACTACGAGCAGTACTTC,CASSLELNYEQYF
TRBD1,TRBV7-9,TRBJ1-6,few,TGTGCCAGCAGCGACGGACAGGGGGCTGGTTCACCCCTCCACTTT,CASSDGQGAGSPLHF
TRBD1,TRBV24-1,TRBJ2-7,-,TGTGCCACCAGTGACCCAGGGGGACCCTACGAGCAGTACTTC,CATSDPGGPYEQYF
-,TRBV12-3/TRBV12-4,TRBJ1-1,-,TGTGCCAGCAGTTTATTTAGTGGCACTGAAGCTTTCTTT,CASSLFSGTEAFF
-,TRBV6-5,TRBJ1-1,-,TGTGCCAGCTCCCGACCGGGAGGGAACACTGAAGCTTTCTTT,CASSRPGGNTEAFF
TRBD1,TRBV2,TRBJ2-3,-,TGTGCCAGCAGGCGGACAGGGCTAGGCACAGATACGCAGTATTTT,CASRRTGLGTDTQYF
TRBD1,TRBV9,TRBJ2-5,-,TGTGCCAGCAGCCGATTCTGGGACAGGAGTCAAGAGACCCAGTACTTC,CASSRFWDRSQETQYF
-,TRBV7-7,TRBJ2-6,once,TGTGCCATCCTGACACTCCGCGGACCCTCCCCGGAGGCTGGGGCCAACGTCCTGACTTTC,CAILTLRGPSPEAGANVLTF
-,TRBV7-9,TRBJ2-2,-,TGTGCCAGCAGCTTGGCGCGGACCGGGGAGCTGTTTTTT,CASSLARTGELFF
TRBD2,TRBV7-9,TRBJ2-4,-,TGTGCCAGCACCCCCGGGGGGCGGACTAGCGAACTTAGCCACATTCAGTACTTC,CASTPGGRTSELSHIQYF
-,TRBV18,TRBJ2-5,-,TGTGCCAGCTCACGCGATTCCCAAGAGACCCAGTACTTC,CASSRDSQETQYF
-,TRBV7-9,TRBJ2-7,once,TGTGCCAGCAGCGCGGGGCTGGCCTACGAGCAGTACTTC,CASSAGLAYEQYF
-,TRBV30,TRBJ1-5,-,TGTGCCTGGACCGATTACAGGGTCGGGAATCAGCCCCAGCATTTT,CAWTDYRVGNQPQHF
-,TRBV30,TRBJ1-3,-,TGTGCCTGGAGTGTACTCTCCCCTGGAAACACCATATATTTT,CAWSVLSPGNTIYF
-,TRBV14,TRBJ1-2,-,TGTGCCAGCAGCCAAGGGTCCAGGGGCGCCATTGGCTACACCTTC,CASSQGSRGAIGYTF
TRBD1,TRBV5-1,TRBJ1-2,-,TGCGCCAGCAGCCTATCCCGACAGGGCGGCTATGGCTACACCTTC,CASSLSRQGGYGYTF
TRBD2,TRBV2,TRBJ2-3,-,TGTGCCAGCAGTGAAGCACTAGCGGCAAAAACAGATACGCAGTATTTT,CASSEALAAKTDTQYF
-,TRBV5-6,TRBJ2-7,-,TGTGCCAGCAGCCTTTGGGGAGCGGGTTATTACGAGCAGTACTTC,CASSLWGAGYYEQYF
-,TRBV6-6,TRBJ2-1,few,TGTGCCAGCAGCCCGTACAATGAGCAGTTCTTC,CASSPYNEQFF
TRBD1,TRBV2,TRBJ2-1,-,TGTGCCAGCAGTCCACAGGGGGCCGGTGAGCAGTTCTTC,CASSPQGAGEQFF
TRBD1,TRBV24-1,TRBJ2-1,-,TGTGCCACCAGTGAGTCAGGGGGTACCTACAATGAGCAGTTCTTC,CATSESGGTYNEQFF
TRBD1,TRBV3-1/TRBV3-2,TRBJ1-5,-,TGTGCCAGCAGCCCTGGACAGGGGGCGGGGCAGCCCCAGCATTTT,CASSPGQGAGQPQHF